This TCR beta chain stems from a study of blood T cell repertoires in COVID-19. Overall study: PBMCs, B-cell-depleted T cells, or T cells provided the cDNA or gDNA that made up the material.

In the authors' workflow: Reference gene primer amplification gave estimated nucleated cell counts. Sequencing used immunoSEQ multiplex PCR; TCRdb keeps in-frame clones, though not all of them. D and trimming come from the DNA, and the V and J calls and clone size come from that table. The sample carries about 210,000 clones, almost 85% recorded once. V lost 3 bases and J lost 2, with 15 bases in between. The germline CDR1 and CDR2 sequences are KGHDR and SFDVKD. The CDR3 contains 16 residues. The source of this sequence is a woman in her thirties or forties with acute or convalescent COVID-19. The genes are TRBV24-1 and TRBJ1-2, with D uncertain. The source material was peripheral blood. The CDR3 is CATSDRPMVENYGYTF. The CDR3 nucleotides are TGTGCCACCAGTGATCGCCCCATGGTAGAAAACTATGGCTACACCTTC.